The source of this T cell receptor (beta chain) is a study of blood T cell repertoires in COVID-19 (TCRdb year 2020). With regard to the full study: Samples from collaborators originated in the United States, Italy and Spain and spanned both the acute and convalescent phases of COVID-19. The samples were drawn from the first 160 participants of the ongoing ImmuneRACE study and from 1,200 or so subjects provided by 6 global collaborators. HLA class I and class II types, where available, came from metadata supplied by the sample provider rather than from assay-based typing. The material from the prospective study consisted of cDNA or gDNA derived from T cells, B-cell-depleted T cells, or PBMCs. Deeply sampled blood TCRbeta repertoires from subjects exposed to, actively infected with, or recovered from COVID-19 were included in the dataset. The repertoires were made available in a free public database intended to serve as a resource for research on the immune response to SARS-CoV-2. Sample metadata almost always included a de-identified subject ID, COVID-19 status, age in years and sex.

Participants in the prospective study were enrolled through a virtual design, were aged roughly 18 to 100 years, and lived in under 25 United States geographic areas. In the prospective study, participants were assigned to cohorts based on the clinical history participants reported in a screening survey and a study questionnaire. Exposed participants were defined as having been in contact with someone with a PCR-confirmed or clinician-diagnosed COVID-19 case within 2 weeks of study entry. In the prospective study, whole blood, serum and a nasopharyngeal or oropharyngeal swab were collected from each participant by mobile phlebotomists. Additional blood draws and questionnaires over an approximately 2-month period could optionally be provided by prospective study participants. Before DNA extraction, prospective study blood samples were shipped either frozen or at room temperature. The paper as a whole reports these results and caveats: The quantity of clinical and demographic metadata differed by source and by participant and was supplied without curation.

The immunoSEQ Assay, a bias-controlled multiplex PCR, was used to amplify TCRbeta CDR3 regions from genomic DNA. Per the source publication's procedure: The number of nucleated cells in each sample was estimated by amplification of reference gene primers within the assay. Sequence reads were collapsed and filtered to measure the absolute abundance of every unique TCRbeta CDR3 rearrangement. For each sample, productive Simpson clonality was calculated by taking the square root of Simpson's diversity index across productive rearrangements. TCRdb carries this immuneACCESS record with in-frame sequences only. Its versions omit some clonotypes, under half of them owing to an unresolved V gene in the studies checked, with the rest unexplained. From that table come the V and J calls and clone size; the DNA was used to work out D and trimming. Within this sample are 190,000 or so clones, with 86% of them counted one time only. The ten top clones hold about 4.5% of the sample.

Of note for this clone: Its binding antigen is unknown. The sample holds no much larger clone one base away, and base qualities are not on file.

Sequenced input: PBMCs or T cells enriched from blood (not recorded which). The receptor comes from a woman between 25 and 40 years old who had been exposed to COVID-19.

This receptor carries the CDR3 CASSGPGIKNIQYF. In nucleotides, the sequence is TGTGCCAGCAGCGGGCCAGGGATTAAAAACATTCAGTACTTC. The sequence is built from TRBV9 and TRBJ2-4; possibly the D gene is TRBD1, per 5 matching bases. V is clipped by 3 bases and J by 4 bases, and the sequence between their germline boundaries is 11 bases long. From its cysteine to its phenylalanine, the CDR3 spans 14 amino acids. The DNA shown is the 42-base CDR3, in frame from base 1. Sequences SGDLS (CDR1) and YYNGEE (CDR2) are obtained from the germline V gene.